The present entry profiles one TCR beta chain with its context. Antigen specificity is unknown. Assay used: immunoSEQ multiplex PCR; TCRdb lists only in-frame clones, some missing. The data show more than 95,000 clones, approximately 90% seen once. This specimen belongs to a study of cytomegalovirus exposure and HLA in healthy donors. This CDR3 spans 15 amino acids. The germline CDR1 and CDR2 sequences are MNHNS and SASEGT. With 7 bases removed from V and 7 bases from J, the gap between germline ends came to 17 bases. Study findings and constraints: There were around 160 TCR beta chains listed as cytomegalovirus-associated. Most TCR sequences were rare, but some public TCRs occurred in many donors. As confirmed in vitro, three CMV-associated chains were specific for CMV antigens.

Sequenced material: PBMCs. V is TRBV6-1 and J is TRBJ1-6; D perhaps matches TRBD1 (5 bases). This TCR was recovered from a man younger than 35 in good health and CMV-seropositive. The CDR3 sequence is CASKRFLEGNSPLHF. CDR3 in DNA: TGTGCCAGCAAAAGGTTCCTGGAGGGGAATTCACCCCTCCACTTT.